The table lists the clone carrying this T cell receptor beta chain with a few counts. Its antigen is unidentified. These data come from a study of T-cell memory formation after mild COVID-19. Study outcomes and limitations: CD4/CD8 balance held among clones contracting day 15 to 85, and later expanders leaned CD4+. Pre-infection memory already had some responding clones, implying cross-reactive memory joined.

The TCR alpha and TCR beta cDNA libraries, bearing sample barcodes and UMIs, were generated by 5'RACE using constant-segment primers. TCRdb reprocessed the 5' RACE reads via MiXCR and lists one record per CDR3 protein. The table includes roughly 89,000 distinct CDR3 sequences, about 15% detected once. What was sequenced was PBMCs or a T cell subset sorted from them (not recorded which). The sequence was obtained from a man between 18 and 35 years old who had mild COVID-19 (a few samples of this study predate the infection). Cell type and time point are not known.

The CDR3 sequence is CASSELAGGNTGELFF. DNA of the CDR3: TGTGCCAGCAGCGAGCTAGCGGGGGGAAATACCGGGGAGCTGTTTTTT. The chain is built from TRBV7-2 and TRBJ2-2; 11 nucleotides agree with TRBD2. The germline CDR1 and CDR2 sequences are SGHTA and FQGNSA. The CDR3 runs 16 residues. The J segment lost 5 bases and the V segment lost 5 bases, leaving 7 bases of the junction unmatched.